These 15 T cell receptor beta chains share one sample of origin, sequenced in a study of neoadjuvant anti-PD-1 for oral cavity cancer. Repertoires were generated with immunoSEQ multiplex PCR, while TCRdb's copy carries only in-frame clones and drops some. The sample lists about 16,000 clones, 50% to 70% occurring once. The starting material was PBMCs, obtained before nivolumab (anti-PD-1) treatment. The receptors derive from a person between 40 and 85 years old with oral cavity squamous cell carcinoma.

This clone was seen a handful of times. The chain uses TRBV11-2 and TRBJ2-1; 12 bases agree with TRBD2. J was trimmed by 8 bases and V by 0 bases; bases with no gene match: 8. The CDR3 spans 17 residues. Germline V gene data show CDR1 as SGHAT and CDR2 as FQNNGV. This CDR3 reads CASSLDFASGRADEQFF. The CDR3 bases are TGTGCCAGCAGCTTAGATTTCGCTAGCGGGAGGGCGGATGAGCAGTTCTTC.

This clone occurred a few times. The V call is TRBV7-2, the J call TRBJ2-1; D may match TRBD1 or TRBD2 (6 bases each). Germline CDR1 reads SGHTA; CDR2 reads FQGNSA. The germline V and J ends were trimmed by 8 bases and 2 bases, with 16 bases remaining between them. This CDR3 is built from 15 residues. CDR3 bases: TGTGCCAGCGCGGGGACACTTGGGGCCTACAATGAGCAGTTCTTC. Its protein is CASAGTLGAYNEQFF.

This clone was counted a single time. The chain combines TRBV9 with TRBJ1-5, with unresolved D. Germline assignment: CDR1 SGDLS and CDR2 YYNGEE. V lost 6 bases and J 1 base, leaving 17 bases between the germline ends. This CDR3 is built from 16 residues. This chain's CDR3 is CASIQGGLSSNQPQHF. CDR3 in DNA: TGTGCCAGCATCCAAGGTGGGCTGTCGAGCAATCAGCCCCAGCATTTT.

The rearrangement uses TRBV5-8 and TRBJ2-5, with a possible D match to TRBD1 (5 bases). The germline CDR1 and CDR2 sequences are SGHTS and YDEGEE. This CDR3 has 15 residues. V lost 1 base to trimming and J lost 2 bases, with 12 bases between them. The CDR3 protein is CASSLQGRAQETQYF. The CDR3 coding sequence is TGTGCCAGCAGCTTGCAGGGCAGAGCTCAAGAGACCCAGTACTTC.

A single count supports this clone. The CDR3 here is CASSSGTVGSGELFF. As DNA, the CDR3 is TGTGCCAGCAGTTCCGGGACAGTGGGCAGCGGGGAGCTGTTTTTT. The chain links TRBV5-4 to TRBJ2-2; 7 bases fit TRBD1. The CDR3 covers 15 residues. The germline V gene has CDR1 SGHNT and CDR2 YYREEE (reference sequence). J gave up 7 bases and V 5 bases, and 11 bases lay outside the gene matches. The full variable domain, rest sourced from reference TRBV5-4 and TRBJ2-2, is ETGVTQSPTHLIKTRGQQVTLRCSSQSGHNTVSWYQQALGQGPQFIFQYYREEENGRGNFPPRFSGLQFPNYSSELNVNALELDDSALYLCASSSGTVGSGELFFGEGSRLTVL.

V is TRBV30 and J is TRBJ2-1; D is perhaps TRBD2 (6 bases). Per germline, CDR1 GTSNPN and CDR2 SVGIG (reference sequence). Trimming took off 5 bases at V and 7 bases at J, with 15 bases between the two ends. This CDR3 spans 13 amino acids. The CDR3 is CAWGMGLGNEQFF. CDR3 sequence (DNA): TGTGCCTGGGGAATGGGACTCGGGAATGAGCAGTTCTTC.

This clone was counted a few times. This chain links TRBV27 with TRBJ1-4, with D unclear. The CDR3 consists of 14 residues. The V gene's germline CDR1 is MNHEY and CDR2 SMNVEV (reference sequence). V was clipped by 8 bases and J by 8 bases, with 18 bases between them. CDR3 coding DNA: TGTGCCAGCGGTAAATACACAGACGGGGAAAAACTGTTTTTT. Translated: CASGKYTDGEKLFF.

Of note for this clone: Other DNA sequences from this sample encode an identical CDR3 as well. This chain connects TRBV11-2 to TRBJ1-5, with 8 bases fitting TRBD1. The CDR3 consists of 14 residues. The ends lost 5 bases at V and 7 bases at J; junction bases unmatched: 7. Germline loops: CDR1 SGHAT, CDR2 FQNNGV. The CDR3 protein is CASSPGQGGQPQHF. In nucleotides, the CDR3 is TGTGCCAGCAGCCCCGGACAGGGTGGCCAGCCCCAGCATTTT.

The CDR3 DNA follows: TGTGCCAGCAGTTACGAGGGATCAGGGCAGCCCCAGCATTTT. It specifies CASSYEGSGQPQHF. This chain uses TRBV6-6 with TRBJ1-5, with a tentative D call TRBD1 (5 bases). This CDR3 comprises 14 residues. V lost 2 bases, J lost 7 bases, and 12 bases lay in between. The germline gives CDR1 MNHNY, CDR2 SVGAGI (reference sequence).

This clone was observed a single time. The chain joins TRBV5-4 to TRBJ2-3; 12 bases line up with TRBD2. The germline V gene encodes CDR1 SGHNT and CDR2 YYREEE (reference sequence). The CDR3 covers 16 residues. Losses at the gene ends were 2 bases for V and 1 base for J; bases not matched to a gene: 2. CDR3 amino acids: CASSLRLAGGTDTQYF. CDR3 DNA: TGTGCCAGCAGCTTACGACTAGCGGGAGGCACAGATACGCAGTATTTT.

The CDR3 nucleotides read TGCGCCAGCAGCCAGACAGGGATCGGCACCGGGGAGCTGTTTTTT. Its protein is CASSQTGIGTGELFF. The chain carries TRBV10-1 and TRBJ2-2; 7 nucleotides line up with TRBD1. The V segment lost 6 bases and the J segment 4 bases; nucleotides outside the gene matches: 8. This CDR3 contains 15 residues. Germline V gives CDR1 WNHNN, CDR2 SYGVQD (reference sequence).

V gene TRBV7-9 combines with J gene TRBJ1-1; D unclear. Germline V gives CDR1 SEHNR, CDR2 FQNEAQ (reference sequence). Trimming stripped 5 bases from V and 12 bases from J, with 13 bases between. This CDR3 region has 11 residues. The CDR3 loop is CASSRYHDTFF. CDR3 DNA sequence: TGTGCCAGCAGCCGCTACCACGACACTTTCTTT.

The chain couples TRBV7-9 to TRBJ2-5, with 13 positions matching TRBD2. The germline CDR1 and CDR2 sequences are SEHNR and FQNEAQ (reference sequence). The CDR3 has 17 amino acids. The V and J ends lost 0 bases and 2 bases, in that order; junction bases with no gene match: 3. In nucleotides, the CDR3 is TGTGCCAGCAGCTTAGCTGGGGGACTAGCGGGGCAAGAGACCCAGTACTTC. It is translated as CASSLAGGLAGQETQYF.

The rearrangement joins TRBV11-2 to TRBJ2-3; the D is unclear. The germline CDR1 and CDR2 sequences are SGHAT and FQNNGV. This CDR3 region has 11 residues. The V gene lost 3 bases and the J gene lost 6 bases, with 4 bases spanning the gap. Written as DNA, the CDR3 is TGTGCCAGCAGCTTTGCGGATACGCAGTATTTT. This gives the protein CASSFADTQYF.

Only a few counts were recorded for this clone. The CDR3 sequence: CASSLVPGQGSSNQPQHF. The CDR3 nucleotides read TGTGCCAGCAGCCTCGTCCCGGGACAGGGATCGAGCAATCAGCCCCAGCATTTT. The chain combines TRBV7-9 with TRBJ1-5; 9 nucleotides agree with TRBD1. This CDR3 has 18 residues. Trimming cost V 5 bases and J 1 base; bases outside gene matches: 12. Germline V lookup: CDR1 SEHNR, CDR2 FQNEAQ (reference sequence).